The rows below give T cell receptor beta chains drawn from one sample of a study of T cell repertoires in cytomegalovirus infection. TCRdb redid the calling of the reads with MiXCR, one entry per CDR3 protein. The data contain some 450,000 distinct CDR3 sequences, roughly 30% of them seen just once; the ten biggest clones take up approximately 14%. Sequenced: PBMCs. Receptors were obtained from a human donor in good health (CMV status not recorded). Some clones in this sample may be carry-over from other donors' samples. Both conserved end residues are part of each CDR3. Each record gives: D gene, clone size, V gene, J gene, CDR3 protein, CDR3 DNA. The D gene is left open where the match is weak. Some rows mark clone size as missing; the rest say once, few, many or name a class of expanded clone.

-	few	TRBV12-3/TRBV12-4	TRBJ2-7	CASRQSGSSYEQYF	TGTGCCAGCCGCCAGTCGGGGAGCTCCTACGAGCAGTACTTC
TRBD2	-	TRBV20-1	TRBJ2-1	CSASSGGDNEQFF	TGCAGTGCTAGTAGCGGGGGGGACAATGAGCAGTTCTTC
TRBD1	few	TRBV27	TRBJ1-2	CASSLYGQGEANYGYTF	TGTGCCAGCAGTTTATACGGTCAGGGGGAAGCTAACTATGGCTACACCTTC
-	few	TRBV20-1	TRBJ2-3	CSAYTVTDTQYF	TGCAGTGCTTACACAGTCACAGATACGCAGTATTTT
-	-	TRBV5-5	TRBJ2-7	CASSLLDREGREQYF	TGTGCCAGCAGCTTACTCGACAGGGAGGGAAGGGAGCAGTACTTC
TRBD2	-	TRBV2	TRBJ2-7	CASTLAGVQYGEQYF	TGTGCCAGCACTTTAGCGGGCGTCCAATATGGCGAGCAGTACTTC
-	many	TRBV14	TRBJ2-7	CASSRQSYYEQYF	TGTGCCAGCAGCCGACAGTCTTACTACGAGCAGTACTTC
TRBD2	-	TRBV10-2	TRBJ2-3	CASSDSGTSRDTQYF	TGCGCCAGCAGTGATTCTGGGACTAGTCGTGATACGCAGTATTTT
-	few	TRBV12-3/TRBV12-4	TRBJ2-1	CASSLLWGEQFF	TGTGCCAGCAGTTTACTGTGGGGGGAGCAGTTCTTC
-	-	TRBV6-1	TRBJ1-2	CASINLIVGFNYGYTF	TGTGCCAGCATAAACCTCATCGTGGGTTTTAACTATGGCTACACCTTC
-	-	TRBV6-1	TRBJ2-7	CASSEGLGASYEQYF	TGTGCCAGCAGTGAAGGTCTAGGGGCCTCCTACGAGCAGTACTTC
TRBD2	few	TRBV6-2/TRBV6-3	TRBJ2-1	CASRTSGGLYNEQFF	TGTGCCAGTAGGACTAGCGGGGGCCTATACAATGAGCAGTTCTTC
-	-	TRBV7-2	TRBJ1-1	CASSLAGGGTEACF	TGTGCCAGCAGCTTAGCCGGGGGGGGCACTGAAGCTTGCTTT
-	few	TRBV12-3/TRBV12-4	TRBJ1-6	CASSLRAENSPLHF	TGTGCCAGCAGTTTAAGGGCGGAGAATTCACCCCTCCACTTT
-	few	TRBV12-3/TRBV12-4	TRBJ2-5	CASSQKWGSGLPKETQYF	TGTGCCAGCAGTCAGAAGTGGGGTAGCGGACTCCCAAAAGAGACCCAGTACTTC
-	few	TRBV28	TRBJ1-1	CASSFDTGSTEAFF	TGTGCCAGCAGTTTTGATACAGGATCCACTGAAGCTTTCTTT
TRBD2	few	TRBV6-4	TRBJ2-2	CASSSGTSAAGELFF	TGTGCCAGCAGTTCCGGGACTAGCGCCGCCGGGGAGCTGTTTTTT
TRBD1	-	TRBV5-1	TRBJ1-4	CASSFAGQGIEKLFF	TGCGCCAGCAGCTTCGCGGGACAGGGAATTGAAAAACTGTTTTTT
-	-	TRBV6-6	TRBJ1-3	CASSYSAESGNTIYF	TGTGCCAGCAGTTACTCGGCGGAGTCTGGAAACACCATATATTTT
-	many	TRBV7-9	TRBJ2-6	CASSQSSGANVLTF	TGTGCCAGCAGCCAGAGCTCTGGGGCCAACGTCCTGACTTTC
-	few	TRBV18	TRBJ1-1	CASSPYGGGGNTEAFF	TGTGCCAGCTCACCGTATGGCGGAGGAGGGAACACTGAAGCTTTCTTT
-	-	TRBV15	TRBJ1-3	CATSREQVPGNTIYF	TGTGCCACCAGCAGGGAACAGGTCCCTGGAAACACCATATATTTT